This paragraph covers one T cell receptor beta chain sequence. The sample originates from a study of blood T cell repertoires in COVID-19. Turning to the study itself: Some COVID-19 samples were acute and others convalescent; all came from the United States, Italy and Spain.

How the authors handled the data: By means of reference gene primer amplification, nucleated cell counts were estimated. The method was immunoSEQ multiplex PCR; TCRdb's version includes in-frame clones alone and lacks a portion of them. The D gene and trimming were derived from the DNA, and the V and J assignments and clone size from that table. Among some 200,000 clones, approximately 90% were seen once, and the ten largest hold 10%. The germline gives CDR1 SGHTA, CDR2 FQGNSA. V shed 2 bases and J shed 9 bases, with 5 bases lying between them. The CDR3 sequence is 12 residues long. The rearrangement uses TRBV7-2 and TRBJ1-6; unclear D gene. The sequence was obtained from a young man with acute COVID-19. Sequenced material: PBMCs or T cells enriched from blood (not recorded which). The CDR3 loop reads CASSLPGSPLHF. DNA for the CDR3: TGTGCCAGCAGCTTACCCGGTTCACCCCTCCACTTT. The whole variable domain, filled in from reference TRBV7-2 and TRBJ1-6, reads GAGVSQSPSNKVTEKGKDVELRCDPISGHTALYWYRQSLGQGLEFLIYFQGNSAPDKSGLPSDRFSAERTGGSVSTLTIQRTQQEDSAVYLCASSLPGSPLHFGNGTRLTVT.